The T cell receptor beta chain described here comes from a study of T-cell memory formation after mild COVID-19. In the study overall: The study found TCR clusters largely donor specific.

General study findings and limits: Clones contracting day 15 to 85 were balanced CD4/CD8; later expanders leaned CD4+. CD4+ contracting clones were found mainly in CM and EM, and CD8+ ones in EMRA. Memory cells collected pre-infection included some clones that later responded, suggesting cross-reactive memory joined.

The CDR3 consists of 13 residues. With 3 bases clipped from V and 6 bases from J, the junction kept 4 bases outside the gene matches. About this clonotype: Its antigen is not identified.

TCRdb used MiXCR to reprocess the 5' RACE reads, holding one entry per CDR3 protein. This table holds approximately 170,000 distinct CDR3 sequences, under 15% found once. The sample consisted of PBMCs or a T cell subset sorted from them (not recorded which). The V and J genes are TRBV12-3 or TRBV12-4 and TRBJ1-1, with 7 bases aligning to TRBD1. This receptor was taken from a man between 18 and 29 years old who had mild COVID-19 (a few samples of this study predate the infection). Cell type and time point are not known. In nucleotides, the CDR3 is TGTGCCAGCAGTTTTGGGGACAGCCCTGAAGCTTTCTTT. It specifies CASSFGDSPEAFF.